Shown below are 25 T cell receptor beta chains from a single sample sequenced in a study of blood T cell repertoires in COVID-19. Here immunoSEQ multiplex PCR was the method, and the copy in TCRdb shows in-frame clones only, minus some. Here the sample spans 150,000 to 200,000 clones, over 80% being singletons. The sequenced sample consisted of peripheral blood. Receptors were obtained from a woman in her forties or fifties with acute or convalescent COVID-19.

J is TRBJ1-1 and V is TRBV5-6; D remains unclear. V lost 6 bases and J 1 base, leaving 13 bases between the germline ends. The CDR3 is 14 residues long. Germline loops: CDR1 SGHDT, CDR2 YYEEEE. The CDR3 sequence: CASTRSGRNTEAFF. DNA of the CDR3: TGTGCCAGCACCCGTTCAGGCAGGAACACTGAAGCTTTCTTT.

This sequence joins TRBV27 and TRBJ2-5, with 10 bases lining up with TRBD1. J lost 1 base, V lost 6 bases, and 5 bases had no gene match. Germline-derived CDR1 and CDR2 are MNHEY and SMNVEV (reference sequence). CDR3 length: 15 residues. CDR3 in DNA: TGTGCCAGCAGGCCCTGGACAGGGGGCCAAGAGACCCAGTACTTC. Translation gives CASRPWTGGQETQYF.

Here the CDR3 reads CASSSDRDLEAFF. DNA for the CDR3: TGTGCCAGCAGTTCTGACAGGGACCTTGAAGCTTTCTTT. The V and J genes are TRBV2 and TRBJ1-1; 7 bases map to TRBD1. The CDR3 has 13 residues. CDR1 is SNHLY and CDR2 is FYNNEI in the germline V gene. The ends lost 5 bases at V and 7 bases at J; junction bases unmatched: 7.

This chain joins TRBV3-1 (or the pseudogene TRBV3-2) and TRBJ1-6, with 9 bases fitting TRBD1. CDR3 length: 15 residues. The germline gives CDR1 LGHDT, CDR2 YNNKEL (reference sequence). After removal of 2 bases from V and 7 bases from J, the junction contained 3 bases not matched to a gene. CDR3 sequence: CASSQQTGGNSPLHF. For the CDR3, the DNA is TGTGCCAGCAGCCAACAGACAGGGGGGAATTCACCCCTCCACTTT.

The CDR3 loop is CASSRDRTWYGYTF. The CDR3, as DNA: TGTGCCAGCAGCAGGGACAGGACTTGGTATGGCTACACCTTC. V gene TRBV21-1 combines with J gene TRBJ1-2; the listed D gene, TRBD1, was not tested against the DNA. TRBV21-1 is flagged as a pseudogene. This CDR3 is 14 amino acids long.

The chain combines TRBV4-1 with TRBJ1-6, with 7 bases matching TRBD1. The V gene end was trimmed by 4 bases and the J gene end by 6 bases; junction bases not matched to a gene: 18. CDR1 is MGHRA, CDR2 YSYEKL, per germline. This CDR3 spans 19 amino acids. Written as DNA, the CDR3 is TGCGCCAGCAGCCTCTCCATCCCAGGGGGGCGCAGAAGTAATTCACCCCTCCACTTT. Translated, it gives CASSLSIPGGRRSNSPLHF.

The rearrangement uses TRBV20-1 and TRBJ2-7; no firm D call. Germline V lookup: CDR1 DFQATT, CDR2 SNEGSKA (reference sequence). V gave up 6 bases and J gave up 7 bases, with 13 bases separating them. CDR3 length equals 11 residues. The CDR3 DNA reads TGCAGTGCATTGAGATTAGAGGAGCAGTACTTC. Protein sequence: CSALRLEEQYF.

This clone was seen a single time. The chain has TRBV28 and TRBJ1-6, with D possibly being TRBD1 (6 bases). CDR1 MDHEN and CDR2 SYDVKM come from the germline V gene. The ends were cut back, 11 bases at V and 6 bases at J, with 11 bases in the middle. The CDR3 has 12 amino acids. CDR3 region: CAGGGFNSPLHF. As DNA, the CDR3 is TGTGCCGGGGGGGGCTTTAATTCACCCCTCCACTTT.

The V and J genes are TRBV3-1 (or the pseudogene TRBV3-2) and TRBJ2-4; 8 nucleotides agree with TRBD2. Germline CDR1 is LGHDT and CDR2 is YNNKEL (reference sequence). The CDR3 has 15 amino acids. V shed 0 bases, J shed 7 bases, and the junction held 5 bases outside the gene matches. The CDR3 bases are TGTGCCAGCAGCCAAGACACGGGAGGGCGGAACATTCAGTACTTC. As protein: CASSQDTGGRNIQYF.

The CDR3 nucleotides are TGTGCCAGCAGTGAAATAAGGGGACAGGGTTTGGAGACCCAGTACTTC. Its protein product is CASSEIRGQGLETQYF. The chain carries TRBV6-1 and TRBJ2-5; TRBD1 matches at 9 bases. Germline V CDR1 and CDR2: MNHNS, SASEGT. This CDR3 region has 16 residues. Trimming took 2 bases from V and 5 from J; bases not matched to a gene: 9.

The V call is TRBV7-9, the J call TRBJ2-7, with 10 bases identical to TRBD2. Germline loops: CDR1 SEHNR, CDR2 FQNEAQ (reference sequence). Trimming took 7 bases from V and 7 from J; bases not matched to a gene: 13. This CDR3 has 15 residues. CDR3 residues: CASKASGGGSGEQYF. In nucleotides, the CDR3 is TGTGCCAGCAAGGCTAGCGGGGGAGGATCGGGGGAGCAGTACTTC. The full variable domain, its missing parts supplied by reference TRBV7-9 and TRBJ2-7, is DTGVSQNPRHKITKRGQNVTFRCDPISEHNRLYWYRQTLGQGPEFLTYFQNEAQLEKSRLLSDRFSAERPKGSFSTLEIQRTEQGDSAMYLCASKASGGGSGEQYFGPGTRLTVT.

This chain connects TRBV3-1 (or the pseudogene TRBV3-2) to TRBJ2-1; D gene ambiguous. Germline V gene sequence: CDR1 LGHDT, CDR2 YNNKEL (reference sequence). Trimming left V 4 bases short and J 3 bases short, with 16 bases between. This CDR3 spans 16 amino acids. CDR3 DNA: TGTGCCAGCAGCCGCGACTCCGCGGCATACTACAATGAGCAGTTCTTC. Translated, it gives CASSRDSAAYYNEQFF.

This clone has just one count. The V gene is TRBV7-9, the J gene TRBJ1-4, with 10 positions matching TRBD1. The CDR3 sequence is 15 residues long. Unmatched junction bases numbered 4, after V lost 4 bases and J lost 5 bases. The germline CDR1 and CDR2 sequences are SEHNR and FQNEAQ (reference sequence). The CDR3 DNA reads as TGTGCCAGCAGCTCTCGGGGACAGGGGAATGAAAAACTGTTTTTT. Protein: CASSSRGQGNEKLFF.

The rearrangement links TRBV6-1 to TRBJ1-5; TRBD1 aligns across 10 bases. The CDR3 length is 16 residues. Germline V CDR1 and CDR2: MNHNS, SASEGT. J lost 6 bases, V lost 2 bases, and 7 bases had no gene match. DNA for the CDR3: TGTGCCAGCAGTGAACGGGGGACAGGGGACCTTCAGCCCCAGCATTTT. Encoded protein: CASSERGTGDLQPQHF.

V usage is TRBV4-1 and J usage is TRBJ1-1, with D perhaps TRBD1 (5 bases). Trimming took 4 bases from V and 1 from J, leaving 13 bases between them. Germline CDR1 is MGHRA and CDR2 is YSYEKL. The CDR3 runs to 15 residues. Here the CDR3 reads CASSLVDGQNTEAFF. CDR3 sequence (DNA): TGCGCCAGCAGCCTCGTGGACGGACAGAACACTGAAGCTTTCTTT.

The rearrangement uses TRBV15 and TRBJ1-1; D unresolved. The CDR3 has 15 residues. V lost 1 base, J lost 0 bases, and 9 bases lay in between. The germline V gene encodes CDR1 LNHNV and CDR2 YYDKDF (reference sequence). The CDR3 DNA reads TGTGCCACCAGCAGAGTTCAAGCCATGAACACTGAAGCTTTCTTT. Its protein is CATSRVQAMNTEAFF.

This clone was seen once. The chain links TRBV2 to TRBJ1-1; TRBD1 is a possible D gene (6 bases). The V gene lost 6 bases and the J gene lost 1 base, with 18 bases spanning the gap. The germline CDR1 and CDR2 sequences are SNHLY and FYNNEI. This CDR3 comprises 16 residues. CDR3 nucleotides: TGTGCCAGCAGCCCGACAGGTTTGGGACAGAACACTGAAGCTTTCTTT. Its translation: CASSPTGLGQNTEAFF.

The chain joins TRBV30 to TRBJ2-1, with 11 bases fitting TRBD2. This CDR3 contains 17 residues. Losses at the gene ends were 0 bases for V and 5 bases for J; bases not matched to a gene: 9. CDR1 and CDR2 from the germline V gene are GTSNPN and SVGIG (reference sequence). The CDR3, as DNA: TGTGCCTGGAGTGTATCGATGCTAGCGGGGGGCCACAATGAGCAGTTCTTC. Its protein product is CAWSVSMLAGGHNEQFF.

This sequence joins TRBV11-2 and TRBJ2-5, with a possible D match to TRBD1 (5 bases). Germline CDR1 is SGHAT and CDR2 is FQNNGV. V was trimmed by 2 bases and J by 3 bases, leaving 13 bases between them. This CDR3 has 15 residues. The chain's CDR3 is CASSLNLGRKETQYF. The CDR3 region has the DNA TGTGCCAGCAGCTTAAATCTGGGGCGAAAAGAGACCCAGTACTTC.

The chain joins TRBV12-3 or TRBV12-4 to TRBJ1-1; 7 bases are shared with TRBD1. V was pared by 2 bases and J by 8 bases, with 5 bases of the junction left unmatched. This CDR3 is built from 13 residues. The DNA for the CDR3 is TGTGCCAGCAGTTTAAAAAGGGGGCCGGAAGCTTTCTTT. This translates into CASSLKRGPEAFF.

CDR3 bases: TGTGCCAGCAGTGAAGAAGTCAGTCAGCCCCAGCATTTT. Protein product: CASSEEVSQPQHF. The gene calls are TRBV6-1 and TRBJ1-5, with D unclear. Trimming shortened V by 1 base and J by 6 bases, and 7 bases separated the two germline ends. Germline values: CDR1 MNHNS, CDR2 SASEGT. The CDR3 is 13 amino acids.

This chain links TRBV28 with TRBJ1-1; D is possibly TRBD1 (5 bases). CDR1 is MDHEN and CDR2 is SYDVKM in the germline V gene. The CDR3 extends over 15 amino acids. V lost 2 bases and J lost 4, with 14 bases in between. The CDR3 nucleotides are TGTGCCAGCAGTTTAGGGTTCGGGGGGGGCACTGAAGCTTTCTTT. Encoded protein: CASSLGFGGGTEAFF.

The chain uses TRBV9 and TRBJ2-5, with D possibly matching TRBD2 (6 bases). Between the trimmed V and J ends, which lost 0 bases and 5 bases, there was a span of 14 bases. Per the germline V gene, CDR1 is SGDLS and CDR2 is YYNGEE. The CDR3 extends over 15 amino acids. CDR3 DNA sequence: TGTGCCAGCAGCGTAGCCCCGGACTATTCGGAGACCCAGTACTTC. Its translation is CASSVAPDYSETQYF.

DNA of the CDR3: TGCGCCAGCAGCTTAGAGGGGTCAGGGGTGTATGAGCAGTTCTTC. Translation: CASSLEGSGVYEQFF. The chain has TRBV5-1 and TRBJ2-1; possible D gene TRBD1, 6 bases. This CDR3 has 15 amino acids. CDR1 is SGHRS, CDR2 YFSETQ, per germline. V was trimmed by 2 bases and J by 8 bases, leaving 17 bases between them.

The chain links TRBV27 to TRBJ2-7, with TRBD2 as a possible D gene (5 bases). The germline V and J ends were trimmed by 6 bases and 5 bases, with 20 bases remaining between them. Germline CDR1 MNHEY, CDR2 SMNVEV (reference sequence). The CDR3 consists of 15 residues. The CDR3 DNA follows: TGTGCCAGCAGCTCTATGGCGGGTAGGATCCACGAGCAGTACTTC. Its protein product is CASSSMAGRIHEQYF.